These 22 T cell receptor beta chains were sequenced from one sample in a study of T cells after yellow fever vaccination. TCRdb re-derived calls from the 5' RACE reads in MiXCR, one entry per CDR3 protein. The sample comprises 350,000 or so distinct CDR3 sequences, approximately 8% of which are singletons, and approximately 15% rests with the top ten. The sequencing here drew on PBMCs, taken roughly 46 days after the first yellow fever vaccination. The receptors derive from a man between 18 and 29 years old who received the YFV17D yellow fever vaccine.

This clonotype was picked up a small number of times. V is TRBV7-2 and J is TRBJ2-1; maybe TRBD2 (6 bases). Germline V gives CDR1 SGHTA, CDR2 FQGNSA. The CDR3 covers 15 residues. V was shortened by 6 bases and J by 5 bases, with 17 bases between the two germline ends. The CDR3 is CASRPLGGPHNEQFF. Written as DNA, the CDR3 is TGTGCCAGCAGACCTTTAGGAGGGCCGCACAATGAGCAGTTCTTC.

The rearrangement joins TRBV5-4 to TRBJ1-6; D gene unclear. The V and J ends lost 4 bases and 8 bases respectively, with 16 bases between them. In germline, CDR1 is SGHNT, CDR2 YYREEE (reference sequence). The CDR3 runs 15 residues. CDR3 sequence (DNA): TGTGCCAGCAGCCCGACAAGGGCCGGCGATTCACCCCTCCACTTT. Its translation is CASSPTRAGDSPLHF.

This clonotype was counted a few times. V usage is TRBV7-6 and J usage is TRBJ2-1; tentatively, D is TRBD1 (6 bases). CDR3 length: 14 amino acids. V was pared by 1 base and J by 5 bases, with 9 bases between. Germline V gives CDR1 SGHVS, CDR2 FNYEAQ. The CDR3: CASSLGTANNEQFF. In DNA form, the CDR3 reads TGTGCCAGCAGCTTAGGGACAGCGAACAATGAGCAGTTCTTC.

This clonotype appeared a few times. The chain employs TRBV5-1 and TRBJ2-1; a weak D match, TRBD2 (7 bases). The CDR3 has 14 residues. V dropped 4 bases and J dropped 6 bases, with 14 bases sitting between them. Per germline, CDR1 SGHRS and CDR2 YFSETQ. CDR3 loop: CASSDHREGNEQFF. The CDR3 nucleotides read TGCGCCAGCAGCGACCACAGGGAGGGCAATGAGCAGTTCTTC.

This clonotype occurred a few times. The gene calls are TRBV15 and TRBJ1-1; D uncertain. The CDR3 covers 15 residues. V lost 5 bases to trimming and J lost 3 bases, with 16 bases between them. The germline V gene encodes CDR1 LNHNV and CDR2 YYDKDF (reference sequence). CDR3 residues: CATSRYTTLDTEAFF. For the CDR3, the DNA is TGTGCCACCAGCCGCTACACGACTTTGGACACTGAAGCTTTCTTT.

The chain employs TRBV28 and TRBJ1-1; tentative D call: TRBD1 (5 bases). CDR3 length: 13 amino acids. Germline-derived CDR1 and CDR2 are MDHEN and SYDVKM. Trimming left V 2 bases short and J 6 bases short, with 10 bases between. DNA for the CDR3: TGTGCCAGCAGTTTAGGGCAGGGCTCTGAAGCTTTCTTT. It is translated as CASSLGQGSEAFF. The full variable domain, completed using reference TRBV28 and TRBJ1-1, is DVKVTQSSRYLVKRTGEKVFLECVQDMDHENMFWYRQDPGLGLRLIYFSYDVKMKEKGDIPEGYSVSREKKERFSLILESASTNQTSMYLCASSLGQGSEAFFGQGTRLTVV.

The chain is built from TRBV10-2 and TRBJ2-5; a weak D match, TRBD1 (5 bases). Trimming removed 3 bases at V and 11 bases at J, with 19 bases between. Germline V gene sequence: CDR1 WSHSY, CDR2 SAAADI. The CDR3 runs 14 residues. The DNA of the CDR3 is TGCGCCAGCAGTGACGGGTACAGGAGAACCACGCAGTACTTC. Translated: CASSDGYRRTTQYF.

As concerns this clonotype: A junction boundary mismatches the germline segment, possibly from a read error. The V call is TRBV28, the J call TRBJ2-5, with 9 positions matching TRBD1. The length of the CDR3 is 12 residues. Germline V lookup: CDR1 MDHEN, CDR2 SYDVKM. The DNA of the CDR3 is TGTGCCAGCAGTCCGAAGCCGGGACAGGGAGAGTTC. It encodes CASSPKPGQGEF.

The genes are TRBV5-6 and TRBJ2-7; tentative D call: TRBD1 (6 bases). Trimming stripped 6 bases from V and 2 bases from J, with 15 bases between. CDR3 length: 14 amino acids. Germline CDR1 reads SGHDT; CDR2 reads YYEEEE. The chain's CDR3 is CASTKGQNTYEQYV. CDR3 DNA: TGTGCCAGCACTAAAGGACAGAACACCTACGAGCAGTACGTC.

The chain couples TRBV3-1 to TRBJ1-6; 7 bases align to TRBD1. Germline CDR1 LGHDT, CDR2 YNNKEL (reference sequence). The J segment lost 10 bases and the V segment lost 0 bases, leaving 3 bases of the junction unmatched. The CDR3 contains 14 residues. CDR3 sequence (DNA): TGTGCCAGCAGCCAAGAGGGCAGGGGGTCACCCCTCCACTTT. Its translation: CASSQEGRGSPLHF.

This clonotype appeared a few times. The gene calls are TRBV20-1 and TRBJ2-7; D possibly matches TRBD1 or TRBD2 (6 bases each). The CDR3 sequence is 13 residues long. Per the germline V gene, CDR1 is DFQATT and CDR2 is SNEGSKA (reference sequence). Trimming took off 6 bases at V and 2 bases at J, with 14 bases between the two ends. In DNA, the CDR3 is TGCAGTGCGGCGGGGCAGGGGACCTACGAGCAGTACTTC. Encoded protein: CSAAGQGTYEQYF.

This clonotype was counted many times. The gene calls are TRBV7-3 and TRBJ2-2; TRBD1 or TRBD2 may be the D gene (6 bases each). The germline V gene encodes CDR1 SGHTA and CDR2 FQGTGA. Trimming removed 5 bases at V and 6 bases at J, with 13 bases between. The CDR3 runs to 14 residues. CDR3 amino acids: CASSPPGAPGELFF. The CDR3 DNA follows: TGTGCCAGCAGCCCGCCGGGGGCCCCCGGGGAGCTGTTTTTT.

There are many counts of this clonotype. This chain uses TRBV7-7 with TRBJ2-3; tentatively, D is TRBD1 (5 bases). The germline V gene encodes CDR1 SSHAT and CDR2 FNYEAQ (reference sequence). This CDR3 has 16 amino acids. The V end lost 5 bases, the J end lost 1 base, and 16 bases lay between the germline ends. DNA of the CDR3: TGTGCCAGCAGCCACGGGCCACCCAGGGGCACAGATACGCAGTATTTT. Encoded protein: CASSHGPPRGTDTQYF.

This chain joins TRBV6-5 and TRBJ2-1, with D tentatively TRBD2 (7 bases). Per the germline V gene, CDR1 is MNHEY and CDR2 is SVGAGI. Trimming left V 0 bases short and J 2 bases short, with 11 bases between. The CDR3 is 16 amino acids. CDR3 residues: CASSYSGGGAYNEQFF. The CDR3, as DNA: TGTGCCAGCAGTTACTCGGGGGGGGGCGCCTACAATGAGCAGTTCTTC.

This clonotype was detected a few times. CDR3 sequence (DNA): TGCGCCAGCAGCCACGTACAGGGGGCAAGAGGCTACACCTTC. This gives the protein CASSHVQGARGYTF. The V and J genes are TRBV4-3 and TRBJ1-2, with 9 bases lining up with TRBD1. The V gene end was trimmed by 3 bases and the J gene end by 8 bases; junction bases not matched to a gene: 7. Germline CDR1 is LGHNA and CDR2 is YSLEER. The CDR3 runs 14 residues.

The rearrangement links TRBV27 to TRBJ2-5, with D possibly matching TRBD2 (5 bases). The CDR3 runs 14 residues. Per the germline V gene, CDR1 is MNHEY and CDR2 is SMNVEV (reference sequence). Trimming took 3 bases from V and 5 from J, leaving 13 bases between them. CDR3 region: CASSFRGNRETQYF. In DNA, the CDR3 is TGTGCCAGCAGTTTCCGGGGAAACCGGGAGACCCAGTACTTC.

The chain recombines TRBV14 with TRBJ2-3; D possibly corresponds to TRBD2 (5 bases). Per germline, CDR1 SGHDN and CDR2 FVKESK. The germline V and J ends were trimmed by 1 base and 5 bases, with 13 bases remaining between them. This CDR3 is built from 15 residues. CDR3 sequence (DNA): TGTGCCAGCAGCCAAGTGACGTATCGGGGAGATACGCAGTATTTT. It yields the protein CASSQVTYRGDTQYF.

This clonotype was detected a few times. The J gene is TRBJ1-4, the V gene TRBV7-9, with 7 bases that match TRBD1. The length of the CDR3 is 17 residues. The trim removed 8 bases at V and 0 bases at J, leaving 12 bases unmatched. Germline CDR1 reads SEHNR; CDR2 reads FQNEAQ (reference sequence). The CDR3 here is CASGWEGGFTTNEKLFF. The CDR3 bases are TGTGCCAGCGGCTGGGAAGGGGGCTTCACAACTAATGAAAAACTGTTTTTT.

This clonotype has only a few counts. The CDR3 region has the DNA TGTGCCAGCAGCGCCCAGGGGTTCGACGAGCAGTACTTC. This codes for CASSAQGFDEQYF. The rearrangement uses TRBV9 and TRBJ2-7, with D possibly being TRBD1 (6 bases). Germline V gene data show CDR1 as SGDLS and CDR2 as YYNGEE. The CDR3 consists of 13 residues. Trimming removed 3 bases from V and 5 bases from J, with 12 bases in between.

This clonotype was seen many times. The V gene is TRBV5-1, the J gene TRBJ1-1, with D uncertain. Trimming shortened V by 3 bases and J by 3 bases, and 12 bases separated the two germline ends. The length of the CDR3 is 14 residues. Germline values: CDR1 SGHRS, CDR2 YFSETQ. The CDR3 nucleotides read TGCGCCAGCAGCTGGAAAGGACCAGACACTGAAGCTTTCTTT. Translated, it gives CASSWKGPDTEAFF.

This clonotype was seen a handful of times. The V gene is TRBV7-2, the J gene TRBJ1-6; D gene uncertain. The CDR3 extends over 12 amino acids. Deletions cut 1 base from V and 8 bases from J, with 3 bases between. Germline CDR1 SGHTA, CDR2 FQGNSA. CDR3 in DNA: TGTGCCAGCAGCTTAGATTATTCACCCCTCCACTTT. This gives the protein CASSLDYSPLHF.

The CDR3 reads CSATTPLYNSPLHF. CDR3 bases: TGCAGTGCTACTACCCCGCTGTATAATTCACCCCTCCACTTT. The J gene is TRBJ1-6, the V gene TRBV20-1, with D uncertain. V dropped 4 bases and J dropped 4 bases, with 11 bases sitting between them. Germline V lookup: CDR1 DFQATT, CDR2 SNEGSKA (reference sequence). The CDR3 extends over 14 amino acids.